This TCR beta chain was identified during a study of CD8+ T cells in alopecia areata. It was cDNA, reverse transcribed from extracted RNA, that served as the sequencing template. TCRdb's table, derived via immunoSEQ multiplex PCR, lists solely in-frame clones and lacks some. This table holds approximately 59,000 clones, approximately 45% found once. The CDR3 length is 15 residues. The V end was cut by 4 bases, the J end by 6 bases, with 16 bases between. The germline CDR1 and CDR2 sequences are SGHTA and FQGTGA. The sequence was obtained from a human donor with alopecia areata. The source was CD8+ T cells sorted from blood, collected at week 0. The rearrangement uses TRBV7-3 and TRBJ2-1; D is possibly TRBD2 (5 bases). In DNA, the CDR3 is TGTGCCAGCAGCTCCTCATTGGACTCCGGCAATGAGCAGTTCTTC. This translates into CASSSSLDSGNEQFF.